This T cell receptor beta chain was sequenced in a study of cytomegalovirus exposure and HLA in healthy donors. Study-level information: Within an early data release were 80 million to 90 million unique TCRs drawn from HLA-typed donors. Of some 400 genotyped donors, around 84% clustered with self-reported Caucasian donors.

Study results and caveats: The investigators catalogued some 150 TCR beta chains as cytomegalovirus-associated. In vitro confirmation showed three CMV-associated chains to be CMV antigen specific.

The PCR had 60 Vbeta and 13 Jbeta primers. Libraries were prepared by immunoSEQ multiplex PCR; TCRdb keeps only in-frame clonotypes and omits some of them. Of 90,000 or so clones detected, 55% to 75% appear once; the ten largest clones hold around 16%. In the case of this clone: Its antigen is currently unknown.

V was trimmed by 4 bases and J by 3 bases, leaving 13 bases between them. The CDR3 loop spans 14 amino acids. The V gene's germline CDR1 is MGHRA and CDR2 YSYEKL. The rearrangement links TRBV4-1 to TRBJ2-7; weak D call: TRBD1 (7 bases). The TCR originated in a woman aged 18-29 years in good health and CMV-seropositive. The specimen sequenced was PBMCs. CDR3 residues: CASSPRRDSYEQYF. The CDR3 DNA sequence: TGCGCCAGCAGCCCCAGGCGGGACAGCTACGAGCAGTACTTC.